What follows describes a single T cell receptor beta chain. This entry belongs to a study of blood T cell repertoires in COVID-19. Study summary: COVID-19 samples from acute and convalescent phases originated in the United States, Italy and Spain.

Trimming left V 8 bases short and J 8 bases short, with 15 bases between. The CDR3 totals 12 residues. Germline V gene sequence: CDR1 MDHEN, CDR2 SYDVKM. The method was immunoSEQ multiplex PCR; TCRdb's version includes in-frame clones alone and lacks a portion of them. Among 30,000 or so clones listed, around 80% were seen once. The TCR originated in a man older than 75 with active or convalescent COVID-19. The sequencing sample was made of peripheral blood. This sequence joins TRBV28 and TRBJ1-2; D gene uncertain. The CDR3 sequence is CASRGGTAGYTF. CDR3 nucleotides: TGTGCCAGCCGGGGAGGAACGGCAGGCTACACCTTC.